This T cell receptor beta chain was profiled in a study of a mutant IDH1 vaccine in newly diagnosed glioma (dated by TCRdb to the early 2020s). About the full investigation: In the chemotherapy-containing groups, vaccination started alongside temozolomide cycles, whereas in patients who had radiotherapy alone it started 4-6 weeks after radiotherapy. Of the 25 to 40 treated patients, about 62% were male and approximately 40% were female, and the mean age was 40.4 years. Prior to enrollment, patients had been given standard therapy consisting of radiotherapy alone, temozolomide alone, or radiochemotherapy with temozolomide, with the combination given to most patients. The week-35 safety follow-up was designated visit V12, and the week-47 end of study was designated visit V13. Peripheral blood samples were drawn at six visits, namely V03 (baseline), V05, V07, V10, V12 and V13. Longitudinal TCRB deep sequencing was performed for 25 to 30 treated patients wherever samples were available for exploratory analyses. General study outcomes and caveats: It was noted by the authors that analyses of patient blood samples could not be reproduced owing to sample limitations. Vaccine-induced immune responses across multiple MHC alleles were detected in over 85% of patients. PBMC samples for TCRB deep sequencing were selected based on availability. Pseudoprogression appeared unrelated to alterations in the top peripheral T cell clonotypes detected by TCRB sequencing.

The method behind the library was the immunoSEQ multiplex PCR assay. Rearranged TCR beta chain sequences were amplified with the hsTCRB Kit following the manufacturer's protocol. An Illumina MiSeq was used to sequence the TCRB libraries. The authors' pipeline ran thus. Demultiplexing, trimming and gene mapping were performed with the kit vendor's proprietary platform. In TCRdb, the immuneACCESS table is reduced to in-frame sequences with V and J assigned. These tables do not hold every clone; where another copy was compared, an unresolved V gene accounts for under half, and the others remain unexplained. For V, J and clone size, that table is used; D and trimming come from the DNA. In all, the sample holds tens of thousands of clones, and around three quarters of those were seen once. The ten largest account for about 7.6% of the sample. Per the publication, the time point label means: week 35, safety follow-up. A 20-mer mutant IDH1 peptide at 300 micrograms in Montanide made up each vaccine dose, which was injected subcutaneously together with topical imiquimod. Patients were given eight vaccinations, in weeks 1, 3, 5, 7, 11, 15, 19 and 23, which matched visits V03 through V10. Donors had newly diagnosed WHO grade 3 or 4 IDH1-mutant astrocytomas with loss of nuclear ATRX. The samples were drawn from NOA16, a multicentre, single-arm, open-label phase I trial in Germany that tested a mutant IDH1 peptide vaccine in humans for the first time. The DNeasy Blood and Tissue Kit was used to extract genomic DNA from EDTA blood for TCRB sequencing.

At the junction V is shortened by 8 bases and J by 2 bases; bases outside the gene matches: 6. CDR1 MGHDK and CDR2 SYGVNS are derived from the germline V gene. From the cysteine up to the phenylalanine, the CDR3 has a length of 16 residues. Only the CDR3 part of the read is kept: 48 bases, read in frame from the first base. This clone was recorded once. Its antigen specificity is not known. No much larger clonotype is one base removed from it; base qualities were not supplied. The chain is assembled from TRBV25-1 and TRBJ2-6, with 10 middle bases fitting TRBD1. The specimen was PBMCs, collected from a glioma patient whose treatment included an IDH1 peptide vaccine. This TCR was recovered from a man aged 50 to 60 with glioma. CDR3 protein: CASGTGAPAGANVLTF. The DNA sequence is given as TGTGCCAGCGGGACAGGGGCTCCTGCTGGGGCCAACGTCCTGACTTTC.